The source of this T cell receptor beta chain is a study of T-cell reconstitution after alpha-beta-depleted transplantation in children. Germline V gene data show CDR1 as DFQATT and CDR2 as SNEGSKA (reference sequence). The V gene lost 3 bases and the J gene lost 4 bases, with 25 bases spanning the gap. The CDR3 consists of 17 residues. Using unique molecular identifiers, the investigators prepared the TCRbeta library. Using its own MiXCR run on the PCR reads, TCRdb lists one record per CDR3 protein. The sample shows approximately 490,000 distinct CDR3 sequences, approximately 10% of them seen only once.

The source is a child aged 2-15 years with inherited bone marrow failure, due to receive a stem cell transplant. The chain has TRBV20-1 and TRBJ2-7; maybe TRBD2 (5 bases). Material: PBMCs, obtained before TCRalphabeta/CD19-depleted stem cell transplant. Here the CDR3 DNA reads TGCAGTGCTAGTCACCCCGGACTTACAGTTCGTGGTTACGAGCAGTACTTC. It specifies CSASHPGLTVRGYEQYF.